This passage covers 19 T cell receptor beta chains from one sample sequenced in a study of T-cell memory formation after mild COVID-19. Each CDR3 protein is one row after TCRdb ran MiXCR on the 5' RACE reads. The table shows around 150,000 distinct CDR3 sequences, with 25% to 40% occurring only once. Material for sequencing was PBMCs or a T cell subset sorted from them (not recorded which). The receptor set was obtained from an adult woman who had mild COVID-19 (a few samples of this study predate the infection). Cell type and time point are not known.

This clonotype was seen only a few times. The V gene is TRBV5-1, the J gene TRBJ1-1; TRBD1 matches 9 bases. The CDR3 has 14 amino acids. The junction had 3 bases not matched to a gene; V was cut back by 2 bases and J by 4 bases. CDR1 is SGHRS and CDR2 is YFSETQ in the germline V gene. CDR3 residues: CASSLTTGGTEAFF. The CDR3 DNA is TGCGCCAGCAGCTTAACGACAGGGGGCACTGAAGCTTTCTTT. The whole variable domain, remainder taken from reference TRBV5-1 and TRBJ1-1, is KAGVTQTPRYLIKTRGQQVTLSCSPISGHRSVSWYQQTPGQGLQFLFEYFSETQRNKGNFPGRFSGRQFSNSRSEMNVSTLELGDSALYLCASSLTTGGTEAFFGQGTRLTVV.

This clonotype was observed a few times. The chain is built from TRBV19 and TRBJ2-1, with 9 bases that match TRBD1. The CDR3 has 15 amino acids. V shed 5 bases and J 4 bases; nucleotides not matched to a gene: 6. From germline, CDR1 is LNHDA and CDR2 SQIVND (reference sequence). The CDR3 region is CASSQPGQGYNEQFF. Here the CDR3 DNA reads TGTGCCAGTAGTCAACCGGGACAGGGTTACAATGAGCAGTTCTTC.

This clonotype was seen only a few times. The CDR3 DNA sequence: TGTGCCAGCAGCTTAGCCCTCCTCCGGGACTCCCTACCCCAAGAGACCCAGTACTTC. As protein: CASSLALLRDSLPQETQYF. The V and J genes are TRBV7-9 and TRBJ2-5; a weak D match, TRBD2 (6 bases). The germline V gene encodes CDR1 SEHNR and CDR2 FQNEAQ (reference sequence). V dropped 0 bases and J dropped 1 base, with 21 bases sitting between them. The CDR3 has 19 residues.

This clonotype was observed a few times. This chain joins TRBV6-5 and TRBJ2-3; maybe TRBD2 (6 bases). In germline, CDR1 is MNHEY, CDR2 SVGAGI. V was shortened by 6 bases and J by 6 bases, with 16 bases between the two germline ends. The CDR3 runs 14 residues. The CDR3 DNA reads as TGTGCCAGCAGCAGTGGGGGGATCTTGGATACGCAGTATTTT. Translated, it gives CASSSGGILDTQYF.

This chain links TRBV2 with TRBJ2-7, with D perhaps given as TRBD1 or TRBD2 (5 bases each). The CDR3 contains 14 residues. The V end was cut by 2 bases, the J end by 6 bases, with 14 bases between. Germline CDR1 reads SNHLY; CDR2 reads FYNNEI. The CDR3 sequence is CASSEIGTPLEQYF. The CDR3 nucleotides read TGTGCCAGCAGTGAAATCGGGACGCCCCTCGAGCAGTACTTC.

The chain has TRBV6-2 or TRBV6-3 and TRBJ1-1; tentative D call: TRBD1 (6 bases). The CDR3 is made up of 13 amino acids. Trimming left V 2 bases short and J 4 bases short, with 8 bases between. CDR1 and CDR2 (germline): MNHEY, SVGEGT. This CDR3 reads CASSYRGFTEAFF. CDR3 coding DNA: TGTGCCAGCAGTTACAGGGGGTTCACTGAAGCTTTCTTT.

This clonotype is medium-sized (0.01 to 0.1%) by share. This chain uses TRBV5-6 with TRBJ2-7; 11 bases align to TRBD1. With 2 bases clipped from V and 0 bases from J, the junction kept 4 bases outside the gene matches. This CDR3 region has 16 residues. Germline lookup yields CDR1 SGHDT and CDR2 YYEEEE. CDR3 loop: CASSFLGTGGSYEQYF. CDR3 in DNA: TGTGCCAGCAGCTTCCTAGGGACAGGGGGCTCCTACGAGCAGTACTTC.

This clonotype has just a few counts. The V call is TRBV6-5, the J call TRBJ1-2; D gene unclear. Germline assignment: CDR1 MNHEY and CDR2 SVGAGI. Trimming removed 6 bases at V and 8 bases at J, with 13 bases between. The CDR3 sequence is 12 residues long. CDR3 residues: CASRPYRGGYTF. As DNA, the CDR3 is TGTGCCAGCAGACCTTACAGAGGGGGCTACACCTTC.

The V gene is TRBV7-2, the J gene TRBJ2-5, with TRBD1 as a possible D gene (6 bases). The CDR3 has 14 residues. Germline V gene lookup returns CDR1 SGHTA and CDR2 FQGNSA. V dropped 5 bases and J dropped 0 bases, with 10 bases sitting between them. In DNA form, the CDR3 reads TGTGCCAGCAGCCCTTGGACAGACCAAGAGACCCAGTACTTC. Residues: CASSPWTDQETQYF.

The chain carries TRBV4-3 and TRBJ2-7; D possibly corresponds to TRBD1 (5 bases). V was clipped by 0 bases and J by 0 bases, with 9 bases between them. The CDR3 is made up of 15 amino acids. Germline V gene sequence: CDR1 LGHNA, CDR2 YSLEER. The CDR3 coding sequence is TGCGCCAGCAGCCAAGAAACAGGCCACTCCTACGAGCAGTACTTC. Its protein product is CASSQETGHSYEQYF.

This clonotype occurred a few times. This chain joins TRBV6-5 and TRBJ2-1, with 11 bases matching TRBD2. Looked up from germline, CDR1 is MNHEY and CDR2 is SVGAGI. There are 14 residues in the CDR3. Germline trimming cut 6 bases from V and 4 bases from J; bases unmatched to any gene: 2. CDR3 residues: CASSGTSGYNEQFF. The CDR3 DNA sequence: TGTGCCAGCAGCGGGACTAGCGGATACAATGAGCAGTTCTTC.

This chain connects TRBV7-3 to TRBJ2-7; 8 nucleotides align to TRBD2. Germline values: CDR1 SGHTA, CDR2 FQGTGA. This CDR3 region has 14 residues. The ends lost 5 bases at V and 2 bases at J; junction bases unmatched: 5. DNA for the CDR3: TGTGCCAGCAGCCTGACTAGCGACGCCTACGAGCAGTACTTC. This encodes CASSLTSDAYEQYF.

V gene TRBV12-3 or TRBV12-4 combines with J gene TRBJ1-5, with 9 bases identical to TRBD1. The J segment lost 7 bases and the V segment lost 5 bases, leaving 9 bases of the junction unmatched. This CDR3 has 15 residues. CDR3 region: CASSPGTGNGQPQHF. The CDR3 DNA is TGTGCCAGCAGTCCCGGGACAGGGAATGGACAGCCCCAGCATTTT.

This clonotype appeared a few times. The rearrangement links TRBV6-5 to TRBJ2-5, with D unresolved. Germline V lookup: CDR1 MNHEY, CDR2 SVGAGI. The CDR3 spans 14 residues. Trimming removed 0 bases at V and 3 bases at J, with 8 bases between. The CDR3 here is CASSYSRPEETQYF. The CDR3 DNA is TGTGCCAGCAGTTACTCGAGGCCAGAAGAGACCCAGTACTTC.

This rearrangement joins TRBV12-5 to TRBJ1-1; D is unclear. Trimming removed 1 base at V and 2 bases at J, with 5 bases between. This CDR3 spans 13 amino acids. Germline-derived CDR1 and CDR2 are LGHNT and FRNRAP. This CDR3 reads CASGLDGNTEAFF. DNA of the CDR3: TGTGCTAGTGGTTTGGATGGAAACACTGAAGCTTTCTTT.

The chain combines TRBV9 with TRBJ1-5, with 7 nucleotides matching TRBD1. Germline CDR1 and CDR2: SGDLS and YYNGEE. This CDR3 has 16 amino acids. V gave up 3 bases and J gave up 1 base; unmatched junction bases: 7. As DNA, the CDR3 is TGTGCCAGCAGCGCGGACCCAGGGGGGAGCAATCAGCCCCAGCATTTT. As protein: CASSADPGGSNQPQHF.

The chain carries TRBV7-8 and TRBJ1-2, with D unresolved. Germline CDR1 and CDR2: SGHVS and FQNEAQ. Trimming took 0 bases from V and 4 from J, leaving 12 bases between them. This CDR3 comprises 15 residues. The CDR3 DNA is TGTGCCAGCAGCTTAGCGGGTTGGGAAGTCTATGGCTACACCTTC. This encodes CASSLAGWEVYGYTF.

V gene TRBV19 combines with J gene TRBJ2-5, with 9 bases identical to TRBD2. The germline V gene has CDR1 LNHDA and CDR2 SQIVND (reference sequence). Trimming took 3 bases from V and 0 from J; bases not matched to a gene: 5. This CDR3 has 16 residues. CDR3 DNA: TGTGCCAGTAGTATTCTAGCGGGGAAGTACCAAGAGACCCAGTACTTC. It specifies CASSILAGKYQETQYF.

Only a few counts were recorded for this clonotype. The V gene is TRBV11-2, the J gene TRBJ2-3, with D perhaps TRBD2 (6 bases). CDR3 length: 15 amino acids. Trimming took off 2 bases at V and 0 bases at J, with 9 bases between the two ends. Germline V gene data show CDR1 as SGHAT and CDR2 as FQNNGV. CDR3 DNA sequence: TGTGCCAGCAGCTTATTAGCGGTTAGCACAGATACGCAGTATTTT. It specifies CASSLLAVSTDTQYF.